The next 27 T cell receptor beta chains were all read from a single sample in a study of OX40 agonist ivuxolimab in advanced cancers. Libraries were prepared by immunoSEQ multiplex PCR; TCRdb keeps only in-frame clonotypes and omits some of them. The table records about 64,000 clones, 80% to 90% of them present only once. Material: CD4+ or CD8+ T cells sorted from blood, obtained in a trial of the OX40 agonist ivuxolimab. Receptor source: an adult with an advanced solid tumor such as melanoma, head and neck, liver or kidney cancer.

The chain carries TRBV10-3 and TRBJ1-3, with no clear D. This CDR3 spans 13 amino acids. Germline loops: CDR1 ENHRY, CDR2 SYGVKD. Trimming stripped 10 bases from V and 2 bases from J, with 12 bases between. CDR3 sequence reads: CASAGDPGNTIYF. In DNA form, the CDR3 reads TGTGCCAGCGCAGGAGACCCTGGAAACACCATATATTTT.

This clone has more than one count but fewer than ten. The V call is TRBV4-1, the J call TRBJ1-1, with unresolved D. Per germline, CDR1 MGHRA and CDR2 YSYEKL. This CDR3 contains 11 residues. The V end lost 4 bases, the J end lost 3 bases, and 3 bases lay between the germline ends. DNA of the CDR3: TGCGCCAGCAGCCGCGACACTGAAGCTTTCTTT. The encoded protein is CASSRDTEAFF.

The chain has TRBV5-1 and TRBJ2-2; TRBD1 agrees at 10 bases. From germline, CDR1 is SGHRS and CDR2 YFSETQ. The length of the CDR3 is 15 residues. Germline trimming cut 5 bases from V and 7 bases from J; bases unmatched to any gene: 8. The CDR3 loop is CASSFDRGLIGELFF. The CDR3 DNA is TGCGCCAGCAGTTTCGACAGGGGGCTTATCGGGGAGCTGTTTTTT.

This clone was seen a handful of times. V usage is TRBV14 and J usage is TRBJ1-1; no definite D call. The CDR3 is 13 amino acids. Germline CDR1 SGHDN, CDR2 FVKESK. V lost 1 base to trimming and J lost 1 base, with 4 bases between them. CDR3 coding DNA: TGTGCCAGCAGCCAAGTTGGGAACACTGAAGCTTTCTTT. Its translation: CASSQVGNTEAFF.

J is TRBJ2-4 and V is TRBV28; 10 nucleotides agree with TRBD1. The CDR3 has 17 residues. The trim removed 4 bases at V and 6 bases at J, leaving 12 bases unmatched. Per the germline V gene, CDR1 is MDHEN and CDR2 is SYDVKM. The CDR3 coding sequence is TGTGCCAGCAGTTCCCCCGACAGGGGGCGAGGCGGAAACATTCAGTACTTC. It is translated as CASSSPDRGRGGNIQYF.

The table lists this clone with a count of one. DNA of the CDR3: TGTGCCAGCAAGGATGGGACAGTCTCCTACGAGCAGTACTTC. Amino acids: CASKDGTVSYEQYF. The chain is built from TRBV7-9 and TRBJ2-7; 7 nucleotides agree with TRBD1. The CDR3 contains 14 residues. The germline gives CDR1 SEHNR, CDR2 FQNEAQ (reference sequence). J gave up 0 bases and V 7 bases, and 6 bases lay outside the gene matches.

CDR3 nucleotides: TGCGCCAGCAGCTTGCGGGTGGGGCAAGAGACCCAGTACTTC. It encodes CASSLRVGQETQYF. The chain uses TRBV5-1 and TRBJ2-5, with unresolved D. The germline V and J ends were trimmed by 1 base and 2 bases, with 9 bases remaining between them. Germline CDR1 SGHRS, CDR2 YFSETQ. There are 14 residues in the CDR3.

The table lists this clone with a count of one. The chain is built from TRBV6-5 and TRBJ2-5; 9 bases map to TRBD1. V lost 4 bases, J lost 3 bases, and 9 bases stayed unmatched. The germline CDR1 and CDR2 sequences are MNHEY and SVGAGI. The CDR3 extends over 16 amino acids. CDR3 coding DNA: TGTGCCAGCAGTTGGGACCAACAGGGGGCTAAAGAGACCCAGTACTTC. It specifies CASSWDQQGAKETQYF.

The gene calls are TRBV23-1 and TRBJ2-7; D is unresolved. TRBV23-1 is an ORF for which the function is uncertain. V was trimmed by 5 bases and J by 3 bases, leaving 8 bases between them. This CDR3 region has 12 residues. CDR3 DNA sequence: TGCGCCAGCAGTTTCAACAGCTACGAGCAGTACTTC. The encoded protein is CASSFNSYEQYF.

V and J are TRBV7-8 and TRBJ2-1, with D perhaps TRBD2 (6 bases). From germline, CDR1 is SGHVS and CDR2 FQNEAQ. V was clipped by 4 bases and J by 4 bases, with 17 bases between them. CDR3 length: 16 amino acids. The CDR3 spells CASSSLDYAGYNEQFF. The CDR3 DNA sequence: TGTGCCAGCAGCTCCCTAGACTATGCGGGATACAATGAGCAGTTCTTC.

The chain employs TRBV9 and TRBJ2-1, with 13 bases fitting TRBD2. The CDR3 length is 16 residues. J was trimmed by 8 bases and V by 0 bases; bases with no gene match: 5. Germline V CDR1 and CDR2: SGDLS, YYNGEE. CDR3 DNA: TGTGCCAGCAGCGTAGCACTAGCGGGAGGGCGGCATGAGCAGTTCTTC. This encodes CASSVALAGGRHEQFF.

The chain couples TRBV9 to TRBJ1-2; TRBD1 agrees at 9 bases. The CDR3 contains 14 residues. Germline V gene sequence: CDR1 SGDLS, CDR2 YYNGEE. Trimming at V came to 0 bases and at J to 7 bases, leaving 4 bases not matched to a gene. For the CDR3, the DNA is TGTGCCAGCAGCGTAGACTGGACAGGGGTTGGCTACACCTTC. Protein product: CASSVDWTGVGYTF.

The chain has TRBV7-9 and TRBJ1-2; 8 nucleotides agree with TRBD1. Trimming at V came to 6 bases and at J to 10 bases, leaving 10 bases not matched to a gene. CDR1 is SEHNR, CDR2 FQNEAQ, per germline (reference sequence). This CDR3 is built from 13 residues. CDR3 region: CASSRMDRANYTF. CDR3 DNA: TGTGCCAGCAGTCGAATGGACAGGGCAAACTACACCTTC. The full variable domain, completed using reference TRBV7-9 and TRBJ1-2, is DTGVSQNPRHKITKRGQNVTFRCDPISEHNRLYWYRQTLGQGPEFLTYFQNEAQLEKSRLLSDRFSAERPKGSFSTLEIQRTEQGDSAMYLCASSRMDRANYTFGSGTRLTVV.

V usage is TRBV4-3 and J usage is TRBJ1-5; 8 nucleotides match TRBD1. The length of the CDR3 is 16 residues. V gave up 2 bases and J gave up 3 bases; unmatched junction bases: 6. In germline, CDR1 is LGHNA, CDR2 YSLEER. The CDR3 DNA reads as TGCGCCAGCAGCCAAAACCCGGGACAGGACAATCAGCCCCAGCATTTT. It codes for CASSQNPGQDNQPQHF.

The gene calls are TRBV7-9 and TRBJ2-3; 10 nucleotides match TRBD2. Unmatched junction bases numbered 6, after V lost 6 bases and J lost 3 bases. CDR1 and CDR2 from the germline V gene are SEHNR and FQNEAQ (reference sequence). The CDR3 is 15 amino acids. The CDR3 coding sequence is TGTGCCAGCAGTCCCGGACTAGCGGAAACAGATACGCAGTATTTT. This translates into CASSPGLAETDTQYF.

The chain is built from TRBV5-1 and TRBJ2-3; maybe TRBD2 (6 bases). This CDR3 has 16 residues. V was pared by 4 bases and J by 2 bases, with 17 bases between. Germline CDR1 reads SGHRS; CDR2 reads YFSETQ. CDR3: CASSGYAGGATDTQYF. The CDR3 DNA is TGCGCCAGCAGCGGCTACGCTGGCGGGGCCACAGATACGCAGTATTTT.

A single count supports this clone. V usage is TRBV5-6 and J usage is TRBJ1-5; D remains ambiguous. The CDR3 contains 15 residues. CDR1 and CDR2 (germline): SGHDT, YYEEEE. V was shortened by 5 bases and J by 6 bases, with 18 bases between the two germline ends. The CDR3 bases are TGTGCCAGCAGTTCGGGTCCTTCCATATCTCAGCCCCAGCATTTT. Protein product: CASSSGPSISQPQHF.

The rearrangement links TRBV30 to TRBJ2-1; D is undetermined. Per germline, CDR1 GTSNPN and CDR2 SVGIG (reference sequence). Trimming removed 0 bases at V and 9 bases at J, with 12 bases between. The CDR3 is 13 residues long. The CDR3: CAWSVRIVPEQFF. The CDR3 bases are TGTGCCTGGAGTGTCAGGATAGTCCCTGAGCAGTTCTTC.

The sample holds one count of this clone. V is TRBV30 and J is TRBJ2-5; TRBD2 matches 10 bases. This CDR3 has 15 residues. CDR1 GTSNPN and CDR2 SVGIG come from the germline V gene (reference sequence). The V gene end was trimmed by 3 bases and the J gene end by 5 bases; junction bases not matched to a gene: 9. The CDR3 region is CAWRKGLAQEETQYF. In DNA form, the CDR3 reads TGTGCCTGGAGGAAGGGACTAGCGCAGGAGGAGACCCAGTACTTC.

The J gene is TRBJ2-2, the V gene TRBV10-3; no firm D call. The ends were cut back, 2 bases at V and 8 bases at J, with 3 bases in the middle. Germline V gene sequence: CDR1 ENHRY, CDR2 SYGVKD. CDR3 size: 11 residues. CDR3 nucleotide sequence: TGTGCCATCAGTGAGGGTGGGGAGCTGTTTTTT. Encoded protein: CAISEGGELFF.

The chain is built from TRBV18 and TRBJ1-2; 7 nucleotides align to TRBD1. V gave up 4 bases and J gave up 4 bases; unmatched junction bases: 12. Germline V gives CDR1 KGHSH, CDR2 LQKENI. The CDR3 runs 16 residues. The CDR3 is CASSRNRDSLSYGYTF. In DNA form, the CDR3 reads TGTGCCAGCTCACGAAACCGGGACAGTCTATCCTATGGCTACACCTTC.

The genes are TRBV10-1 and TRBJ2-1; 9 bases align to TRBD1. Germline assignment: CDR1 WNHNN and CDR2 SYGVQD (reference sequence). V lost 3 bases, J lost 7 bases, and 4 bases stayed unmatched. The CDR3 has 14 amino acids. The CDR3, as DNA: TGCGCCAGCAGTGACGGGACAGGGCCGAATGAGCAGTTCTTC. Amino acid sequence: CASSDGTGPNEQFF.

V gene TRBV4-1 combines with J gene TRBJ1-2; TRBD1 is a possible D gene (6 bases). This CDR3 contains 15 residues. V lost 3 bases and J 6 bases, leaving 17 bases between the germline ends. Germline CDR1 reads MGHRA; CDR2 reads YSYEKL. CDR3 amino acids: CASSHLGGGKDGYTF. The DNA for the CDR3 is TGCGCCAGCAGCCACCTAGGAGGGGGTAAGGATGGCTACACCTTC.

This chain joins TRBV11-2 and TRBJ2-7; TRBD1 or TRBD2 may be the D gene (6 bases each). The CDR3 covers 15 residues. The germline CDR1 and CDR2 sequences are SGHAT and FQNNGV. Trimming stripped 4 bases from V and 3 bases from J, with 16 bases between. CDR3 amino acids: CASSSPGAPGYEQYF. Here the CDR3 DNA reads TGTGCCAGCAGCTCCCCGGGGGCGCCAGGCTACGAGCAGTACTTC.

V and J are TRBV5-1 and TRBJ2-5; the match to TRBD1 covers 8 bases. This CDR3 region has 15 residues. CDR1 and CDR2 (germline): SGHRS, YFSETQ. V gave up 4 bases and J gave up 5 bases; unmatched junction bases: 10. This CDR3 is CASSKDRAGMETQYF. DNA of the CDR3: TGCGCCAGCAGCAAGGACAGGGCGGGGATGGAGACCCAGTACTTC.

This clone appeared a single time. V is TRBV5-5 and J is TRBJ2-7, with a weak D call TRBD2 (7 bases). Trimming took 1 base from V and 0 from J, leaving 17 bases between them. Germline CDR1 reads SGHKS; CDR2 reads YYEKEE (reference sequence). The CDR3 totals 17 residues. CDR3 DNA: TGTGCCAGCAGCTTGAAAAGGGGGGGAATCGTCTCCTACGAGCAGTACTTC. Protein: CASSLKRGGIVSYEQYF. Using reference TRBV5-5 and TRBJ2-7 for the parts outside the CDR3, the full variable domain is DAGVTQSPTHLIKTRGQQVTLRCSPISGHKSVSWYQQVLGQGPQFIFQYYEKEERGRGNFPDRFSARQFPNYSSELNVNALLLGDSALYLCASSLKRGGIVSYEQYFGPGTRLTVT.

The rearrangement joins TRBV7-8 to TRBJ1-3; D is perhaps TRBD1 (5 bases). With 2 bases removed from V and 4 bases from J, the gap between germline ends came to 15 bases. Per the germline V gene, CDR1 is SGHVS and CDR2 is FQNEAQ. CDR3 size: 16 residues. The CDR3 DNA reads as TGTGCCAGCAGCTTAAGGCCCCCGGACACCGGAAACACCATATATTTT. This encodes CASSLRPPDTGNTIYF.